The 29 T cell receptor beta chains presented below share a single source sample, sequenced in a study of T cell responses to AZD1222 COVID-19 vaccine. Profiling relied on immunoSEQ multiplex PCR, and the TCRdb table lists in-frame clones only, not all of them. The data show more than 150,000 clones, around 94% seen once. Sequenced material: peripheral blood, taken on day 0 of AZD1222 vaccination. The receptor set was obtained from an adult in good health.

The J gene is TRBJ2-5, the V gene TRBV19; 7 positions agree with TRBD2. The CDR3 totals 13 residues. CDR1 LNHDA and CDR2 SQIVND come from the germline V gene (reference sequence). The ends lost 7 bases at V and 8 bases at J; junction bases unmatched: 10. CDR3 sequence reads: CASKLREGTTQYF. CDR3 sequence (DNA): TGTGCCAGTAAATTGAGGGAGGGAACCACCCAGTACTTC.

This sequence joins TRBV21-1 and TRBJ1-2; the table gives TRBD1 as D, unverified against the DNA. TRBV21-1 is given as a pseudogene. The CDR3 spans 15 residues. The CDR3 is CASSPRQGMNYGYTF. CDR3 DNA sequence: TGTGCCAGCAGCCCTAGACAGGGGATGAACTATGGCTACACCTTC.

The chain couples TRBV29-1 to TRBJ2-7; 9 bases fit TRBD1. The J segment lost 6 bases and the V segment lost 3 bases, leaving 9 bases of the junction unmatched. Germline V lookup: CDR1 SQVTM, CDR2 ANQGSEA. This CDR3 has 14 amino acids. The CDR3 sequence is CSVEGRQGVGEQYF. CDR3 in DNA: TGCAGCGTTGAGGGGCGACAGGGGGTGGGCGAGCAGTACTTC.

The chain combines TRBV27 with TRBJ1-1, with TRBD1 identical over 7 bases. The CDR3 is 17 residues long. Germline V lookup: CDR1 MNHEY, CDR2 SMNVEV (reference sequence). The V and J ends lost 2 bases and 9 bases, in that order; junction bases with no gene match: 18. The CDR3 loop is CASSLVYGLQGKTKAFF. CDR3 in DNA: TGTGCCAGCAGTTTAGTGTATGGTCTACAGGGGAAAACTAAAGCTTTCTTT.

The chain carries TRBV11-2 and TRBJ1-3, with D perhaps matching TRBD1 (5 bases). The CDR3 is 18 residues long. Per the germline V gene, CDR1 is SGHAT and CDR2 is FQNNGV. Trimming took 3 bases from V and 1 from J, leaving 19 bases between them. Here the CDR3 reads CASSFSAVGTGSGNTIYF. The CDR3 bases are TGTGCCAGCAGCTTTTCGGCCGTCGGGACGGGTTCTGGAAACACCATATATTTT.

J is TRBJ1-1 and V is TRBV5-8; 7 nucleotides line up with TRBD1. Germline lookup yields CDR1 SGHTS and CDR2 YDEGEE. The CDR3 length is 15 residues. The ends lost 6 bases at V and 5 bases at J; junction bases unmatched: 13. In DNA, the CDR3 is TGTGCCAGCACCTTTAGCTGGACAGGTCGGACTGAAGCTTTCTTT. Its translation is CASTFSWTGRTEAFF.

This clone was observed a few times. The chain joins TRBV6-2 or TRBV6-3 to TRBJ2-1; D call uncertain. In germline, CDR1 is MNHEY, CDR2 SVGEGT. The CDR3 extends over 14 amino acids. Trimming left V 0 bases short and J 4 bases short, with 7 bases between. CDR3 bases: TGTGCCAGCAGTTACTCGCCAGAATACAATGAGCAGTTCTTC. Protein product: CASSYSPEYNEQFF.

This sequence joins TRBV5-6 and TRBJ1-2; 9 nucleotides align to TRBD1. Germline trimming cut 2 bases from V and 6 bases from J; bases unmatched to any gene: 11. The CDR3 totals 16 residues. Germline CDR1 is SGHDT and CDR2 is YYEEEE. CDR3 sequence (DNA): TGTGCCAGCAGCTTTGTCGTATTCGGGACAGGGAATGGCTACACCTTC. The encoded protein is CASSFVVFGTGNGYTF. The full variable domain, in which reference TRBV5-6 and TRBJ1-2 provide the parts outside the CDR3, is DAGVTQSPTHLIKTRGQQVTLRCSPKSGHDTVSWYQQALGQGPQFIFQYYEEEERQRGNFPDRFSGHQFPNYSSELNVNALLLGDSALYLCASSFVVFGTGNGYTFGSGTRLTVV.

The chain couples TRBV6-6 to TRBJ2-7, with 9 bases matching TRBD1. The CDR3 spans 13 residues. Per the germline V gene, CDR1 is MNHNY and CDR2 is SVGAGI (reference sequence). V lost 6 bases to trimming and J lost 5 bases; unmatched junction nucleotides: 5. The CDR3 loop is CASRDGQGHEQYF. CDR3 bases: TGTGCCAGCAGGGACGGACAGGGGCACGAGCAGTACTTC.

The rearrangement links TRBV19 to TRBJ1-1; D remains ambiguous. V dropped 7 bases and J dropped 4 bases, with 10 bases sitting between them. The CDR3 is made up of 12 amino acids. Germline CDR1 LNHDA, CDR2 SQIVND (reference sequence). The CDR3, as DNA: TGTGCCAGTACCTCTCGAAGCACTGAAGCTTTCTTT. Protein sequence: CASTSRSTEAFF.

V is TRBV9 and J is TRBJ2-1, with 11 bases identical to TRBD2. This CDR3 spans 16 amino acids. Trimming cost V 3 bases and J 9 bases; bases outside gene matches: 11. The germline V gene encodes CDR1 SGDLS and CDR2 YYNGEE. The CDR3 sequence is CASSALAGGLGGEQFF. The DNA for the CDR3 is TGTGCCAGCAGCGCTTTAGCGGGAGGGCTTGGGGGTGAGCAGTTCTTC.

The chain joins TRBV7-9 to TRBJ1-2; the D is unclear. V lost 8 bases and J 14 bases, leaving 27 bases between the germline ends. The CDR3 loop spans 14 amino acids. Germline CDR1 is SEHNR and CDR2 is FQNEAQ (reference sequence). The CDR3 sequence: CASGVGSDPMARTF. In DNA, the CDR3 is TGTGCCAGCGGGGTAGGGTCTGATCCTATGGCTAGGACCTTC.

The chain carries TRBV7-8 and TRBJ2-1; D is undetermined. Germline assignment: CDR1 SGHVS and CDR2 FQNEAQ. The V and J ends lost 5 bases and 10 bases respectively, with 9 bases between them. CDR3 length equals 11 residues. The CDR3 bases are TGTGCCAGCAGCAGAGACTTGGAGCAGTTCTTC. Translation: CASSRDLEQFF.

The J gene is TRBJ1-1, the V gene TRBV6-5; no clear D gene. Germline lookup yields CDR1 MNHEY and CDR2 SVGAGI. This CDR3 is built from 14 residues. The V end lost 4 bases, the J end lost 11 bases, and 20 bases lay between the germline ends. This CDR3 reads CASSSLGEGGSAFF. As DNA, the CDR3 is TGTGCCAGCAGTTCCCTCGGGGAGGGAGGCTCCGCTTTCTTT.

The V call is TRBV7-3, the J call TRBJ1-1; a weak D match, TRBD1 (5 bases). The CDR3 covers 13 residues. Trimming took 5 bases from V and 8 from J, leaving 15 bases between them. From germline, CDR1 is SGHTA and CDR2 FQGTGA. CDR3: CASSLGHAEEAFF. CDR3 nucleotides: TGTGCCAGCAGCCTCGGACACGCTGAAGAAGCTTTCTTT.

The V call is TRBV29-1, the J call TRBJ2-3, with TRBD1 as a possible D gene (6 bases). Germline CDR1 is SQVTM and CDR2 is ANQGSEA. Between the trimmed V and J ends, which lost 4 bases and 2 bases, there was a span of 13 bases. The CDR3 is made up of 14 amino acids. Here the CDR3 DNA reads TGCAGCGTTGTGACTCACAGGGCCACAGATACGCAGTATTTT. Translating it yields CSVVTHRATDTQYF.

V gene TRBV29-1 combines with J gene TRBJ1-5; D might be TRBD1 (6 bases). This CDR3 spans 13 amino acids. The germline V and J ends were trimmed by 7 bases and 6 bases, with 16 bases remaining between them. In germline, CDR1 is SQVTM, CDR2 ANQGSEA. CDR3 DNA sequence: TGCAGCGCCTTACAGGGAAGGGGTCAGCCCCAGCATTTT. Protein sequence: CSALQGRGQPQHF.

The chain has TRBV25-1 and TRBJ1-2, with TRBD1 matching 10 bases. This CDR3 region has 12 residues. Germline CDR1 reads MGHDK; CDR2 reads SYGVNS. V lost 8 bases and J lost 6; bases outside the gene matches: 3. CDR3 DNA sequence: TGTGCCAGCGGGGGGACAGGGGATGGCTACACCTTC. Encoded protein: CASGGTGDGYTF.

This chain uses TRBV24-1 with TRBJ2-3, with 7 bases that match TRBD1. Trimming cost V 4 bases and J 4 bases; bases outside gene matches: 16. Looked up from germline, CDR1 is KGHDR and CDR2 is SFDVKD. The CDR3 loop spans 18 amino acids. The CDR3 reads CATSDPKGQDGVADTQYF. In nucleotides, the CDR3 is TGTGCCACCAGTGACCCTAAAGGACAGGATGGAGTCGCAGATACGCAGTATTTT.

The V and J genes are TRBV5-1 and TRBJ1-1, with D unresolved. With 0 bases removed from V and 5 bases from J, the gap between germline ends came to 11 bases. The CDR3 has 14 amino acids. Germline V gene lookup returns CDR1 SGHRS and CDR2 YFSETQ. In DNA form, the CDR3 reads TGCGCCAGCAGCTTGGATGGGATACCGACTGAAGCTTTCTTT. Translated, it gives CASSLDGIPTEAFF.

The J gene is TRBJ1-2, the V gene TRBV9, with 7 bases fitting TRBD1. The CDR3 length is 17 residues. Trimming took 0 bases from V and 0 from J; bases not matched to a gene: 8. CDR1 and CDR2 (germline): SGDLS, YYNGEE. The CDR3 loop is CASSVGQGPQTNYGYTF. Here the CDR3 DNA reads TGTGCCAGCAGCGTAGGACAGGGCCCACAAACTAACTATGGCTACACCTTC. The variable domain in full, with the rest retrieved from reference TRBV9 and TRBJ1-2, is DSGVTQTPKHLITATGQRVTLRCSPRSGDLSVYWYQQSLDQGLQFLIQYYNGEERAKGNILERFSAQQFPDLHSELNLSSLELGDSALYFCASSVGQGPQTNYGYTFGSGTRLTVV.

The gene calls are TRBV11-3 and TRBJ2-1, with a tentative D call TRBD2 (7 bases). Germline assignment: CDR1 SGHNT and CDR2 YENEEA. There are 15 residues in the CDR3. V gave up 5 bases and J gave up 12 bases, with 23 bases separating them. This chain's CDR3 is CASSLTLADLQGQFF. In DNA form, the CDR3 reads TGTGCCAGCAGCCTAACCCTAGCGGACCTACAGGGGCAGTTCTTC.

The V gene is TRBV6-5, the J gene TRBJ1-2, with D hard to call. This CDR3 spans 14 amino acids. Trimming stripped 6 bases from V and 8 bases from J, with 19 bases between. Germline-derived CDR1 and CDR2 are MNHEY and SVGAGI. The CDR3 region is CASRTPRRAGGYTF. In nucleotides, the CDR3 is TGTGCCAGCAGAACACCGCGCCGAGCGGGGGGCTACACCTTC.

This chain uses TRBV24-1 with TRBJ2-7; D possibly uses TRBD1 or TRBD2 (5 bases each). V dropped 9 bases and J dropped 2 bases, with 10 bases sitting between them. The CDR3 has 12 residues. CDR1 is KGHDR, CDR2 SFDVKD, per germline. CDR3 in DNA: TGTGCCACCCGGGACCGCGCCTACGAGCAGTACGTC. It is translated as CATRDRAYEQYV.

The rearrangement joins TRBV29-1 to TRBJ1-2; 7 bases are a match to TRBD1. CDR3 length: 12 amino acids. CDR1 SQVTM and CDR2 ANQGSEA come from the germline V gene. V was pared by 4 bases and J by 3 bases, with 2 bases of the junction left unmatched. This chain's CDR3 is CSVVRGDYGYTF. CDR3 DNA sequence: TGCAGCGTTGTCAGGGGGGACTATGGCTACACCTTC.

The CDR3 bases are TGCGCCAGCAGAGAACGGCCGGGACAGGGAAGAGTTGGGGACACAACTAATGAAAAACTGTTTTTT. It yields the protein CASRERPGQGRVGDTTNEKLFF. The chain combines TRBV4-1 with TRBJ1-4; 9 bases match TRBD1. The ends lost 6 bases at V and 0 bases at J; junction bases unmatched: 23. The length of the CDR3 is 22 residues. Germline CDR1 MGHRA, CDR2 YSYEKL.

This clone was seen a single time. The CDR3 DNA reads as TGTGCCAGCAGTTCCCCTGCCCCCACAGGGAACACTGAAGCTTTCTTT. It encodes CASSSPAPTGNTEAFF. The V gene is TRBV6-6, the J gene TRBJ1-1, with D perhaps TRBD1 (5 bases). CDR3 length equals 16 residues. Trimming cost V 4 bases and J 1 base, with 16 bases left between them. Germline CDR1 MNHNY, CDR2 SVGAGI (reference sequence).

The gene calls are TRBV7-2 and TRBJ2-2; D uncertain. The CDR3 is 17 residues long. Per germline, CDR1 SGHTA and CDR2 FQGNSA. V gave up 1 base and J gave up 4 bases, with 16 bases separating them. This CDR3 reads CASSLGSASLRTGELFF. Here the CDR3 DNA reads TGTGCCAGCAGCTTAGGATCAGCTTCCCTCCGCACCGGGGAGCTGTTTTTT.

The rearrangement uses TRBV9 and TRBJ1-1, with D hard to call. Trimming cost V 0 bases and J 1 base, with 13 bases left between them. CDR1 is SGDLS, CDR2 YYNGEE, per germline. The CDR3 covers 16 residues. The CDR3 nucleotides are TGTGCCAGCAGCGTAGGTGCCCGGACGGCGAACACTGAAGCTTTCTTT. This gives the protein CASSVGARTANTEAFF.